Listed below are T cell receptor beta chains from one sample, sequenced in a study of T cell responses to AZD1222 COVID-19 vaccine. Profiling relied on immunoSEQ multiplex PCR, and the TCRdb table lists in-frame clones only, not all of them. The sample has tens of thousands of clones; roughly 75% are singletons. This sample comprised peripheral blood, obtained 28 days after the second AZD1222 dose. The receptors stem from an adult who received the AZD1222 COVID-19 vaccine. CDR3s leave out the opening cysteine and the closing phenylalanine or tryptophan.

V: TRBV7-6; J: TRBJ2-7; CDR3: ASSLRASGAEVKQY
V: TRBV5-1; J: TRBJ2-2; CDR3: ASSATGTNTGELF
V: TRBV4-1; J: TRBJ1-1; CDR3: ASSQDTPSPGVGANTEAF
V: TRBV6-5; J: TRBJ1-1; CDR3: ASRTGTRKNTEAF
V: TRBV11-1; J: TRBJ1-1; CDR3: ASSLAGTANTEAF
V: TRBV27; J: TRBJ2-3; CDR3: ASLSGTAPKHTQY
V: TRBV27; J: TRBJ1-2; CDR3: ASTSVGDTWSYT
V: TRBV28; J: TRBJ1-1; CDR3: ANSFSGGYRAF
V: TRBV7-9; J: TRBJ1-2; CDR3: ASSLLGGESYGYT
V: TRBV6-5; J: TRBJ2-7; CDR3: ASSRLSAHEQY
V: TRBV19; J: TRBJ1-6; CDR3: ASSIQEGYYNSPLH
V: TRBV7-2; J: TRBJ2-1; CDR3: ASSLFLADNEQF
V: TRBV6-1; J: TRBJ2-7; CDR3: ASSEEGISMDEQY
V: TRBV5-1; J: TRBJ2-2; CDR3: ASSSSLAGVGELF
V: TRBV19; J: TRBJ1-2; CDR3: ASSMTGDSLGYT
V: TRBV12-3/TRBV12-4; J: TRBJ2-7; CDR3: ASSWGHKQY
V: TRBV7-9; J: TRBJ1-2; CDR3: ASSRADSNYGYT
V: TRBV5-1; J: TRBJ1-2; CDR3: ASSARGQGNSYT
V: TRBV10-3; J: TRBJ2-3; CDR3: AISEGTEGTDTQY
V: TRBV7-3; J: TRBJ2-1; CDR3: ASSNQGGGQSEQF
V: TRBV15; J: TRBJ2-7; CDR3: ATSRGIGDYEQY
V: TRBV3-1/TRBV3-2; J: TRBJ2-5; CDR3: ASGTLGETQY
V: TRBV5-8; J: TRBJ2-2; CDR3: ASSLAGTSGIPSNTGELF
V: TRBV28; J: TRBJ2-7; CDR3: ASTLRTGGYYEQY
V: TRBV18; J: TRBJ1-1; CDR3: ASSPPTGARTEAF
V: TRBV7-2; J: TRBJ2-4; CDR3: ASSLLTGRDIQY
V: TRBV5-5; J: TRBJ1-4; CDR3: ASTATNEKLF
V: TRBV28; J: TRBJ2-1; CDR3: ASSLTRGEQF
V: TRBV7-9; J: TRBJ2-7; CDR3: ASNPGTHYEQY
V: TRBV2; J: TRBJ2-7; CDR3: ASVPSSSYEQY
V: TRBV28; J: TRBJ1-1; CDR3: ASNAQGLNTEAF
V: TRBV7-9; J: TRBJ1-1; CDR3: ASSLPRTDDTEAF